A selection of T cell receptor beta chains follows, all from one sample in a study of T cell responses to AZD1222 COVID-19 vaccine. Sequencing was performed with immunoSEQ multiplex PCR; in TCRdb, only in-frame clones are kept and a portion is missing. Of over 100,000 clones listed, approximately 87% are singletons. Source: peripheral blood, taken 28 days after the second AZD1222 dose. The receptor set was obtained from an adult who received the AZD1222 COVID-19 vaccine. Each CDR3 is given with its conserved first and last residue. Each record gives: clone size, V gene, D gene, J gene, CDR3 DNA, CDR3 protein. D genes are given only for firm matches. Part of the rows lack a size; the others show once, few, many or a class for expanded clones.

>-|TRBV19|-|TRBJ2-1
TGTGCCAGTAGTATATTTGGAGGGAACTACAATGAGCAGTTCTTC
CASSIFGGNYNEQFF
>-|TRBV5-1|-|TRBJ1-3
TGCGCCAGCAGCCTAGGACGGGCCTCTGGAAACACCATATATTTT
CASSLGRASGNTIYF
>-|TRBV3-1/TRBV3-2|-|TRBJ1-1
TGTGCCAGCAGCCCCCTAGGACTCATGAACACTGAAGCTTTCTTT
CASSPLGLMNTEAFF
>-|TRBV28|TRBD2|TRBJ2-1
TGTGCCAGCAGTCGCCCCGGGACTAGCGGGGCGAATGAGCAGTTCTTC
CASSRPGTSGANEQFF
>-|TRBV30|TRBD1|TRBJ1-5
TGTGCCTGGAGCCCGGGACAGAGCAATCAGCCCCAGCATTTT
CAWSPGQSNQPQHF
>-|TRBV20-1|-|TRBJ1-2
TGCAGTGCTAGTACAGGAACCTATGGCTACACCTTC
CSASTGTYGYTF
>-|TRBV2|TRBD2|TRBJ2-3
TGTGCCAGGACTCTAGCGGACCACACAGATACGCAGTATTTT
CARTLADHTDTQYF
>-|TRBV7-6|-|TRBJ1-3
TGTGCCAGCAGCTTAGCAGGAGGGCCAAGCTCTGGAAACACCATATATTTT
CASSLAGGPSSGNTIYF
>-|TRBV3-1/TRBV3-2|-|TRBJ1-3
TGTGCCAGGACATTATGGGGGCACACCATATATTTT
CARTLWGHTIYF
>-|TRBV5-6|TRBD2|TRBJ2-1
TGTGCCAGCAGCTTTGTACTAGCGGGGGGCAATGAGCAGTTCTTC
CASSFVLAGGNEQFF
>-|TRBV14|-|TRBJ2-7
TGTGCCAGCAGCCAACAACACAGGAGCTCCTACGAGCAGTACTTC
CASSQQHRSSYEQYF
>-|TRBV11-2|-|TRBJ2-2
TGTGCCAGCAGCTTATTCTTTTCGGCGAACACCGGGGAGCTGTTTTTT
CASSLFFSANTGELFF
>-|TRBV3-1/TRBV3-2|TRBD2|TRBJ2-1
TGTGCCAGCAGCCAAGGACTAGCGGGGGGGTTCGGGCAGTTCTTC
CASSQGLAGGFGQFF
>-|TRBV14|-|TRBJ1-2
TGTGCCAGCAGCCAACAGGGAGTGGGGGGCTACACCTTC
CASSQQGVGGYTF
>-|TRBV19|-|TRBJ1-6
TGTGCCAGTAGTCTCGATAACCGAGGGGCAAATTCACCCCTCCACTTT
CASSLDNRGANSPLHF
>-|TRBV27|TRBD2|TRBJ2-1
TGTGCCAGCAGTCCCCCCACTAGCGGGCTGGGGAATGAGCAGTTCTTC
CASSPPTSGLGNEQFF
>once|TRBV19|-|TRBJ1-1
TGTGCCAGTAGATGGGACATGAACACTGAAGCTTTCTTT
CASRWDMNTEAFF
>once|TRBV5-1|TRBD2|TRBJ2-5
TGCGCCAGCAGCTTAGCGGGGGCTTACCAAGAGACCCAGTACTTC
CASSLAGAYQETQYF
>-|TRBV27|-|TRBJ2-7
TGTGCCAGCAGTGGGAGCTCCTACGAGCAGTACTTC
CASSGSSYEQYF
>-|TRBV4-2|-|TRBJ2-7
TGTGCCAGCAGCCAACTTGGGGGTCTTCCCGACGAGCAGTACTTC
CASSQLGGLPDEQYF
>-|TRBV30|-|TRBJ2-1
TGTGCCTGGGGCCCAGACTACAATGAGCAGTTCTTC
CAWGPDYNEQFF
>-|TRBV7-8|TRBD1|TRBJ2-6
TGTGCCAGCAGCGGACCAGACAGGGCTGGGGCCAACGTCCTGACTTTC
CASSGPDRAGANVLTF
>-|TRBV30|-|TRBJ2-1
TGTGCCTGGAGTGTAAGGTTGTCCCAGGACTACCCGGGACTGTTCTTC
CAWSVRLSQDYPGLFF
>-|TRBV30|TRBD1|TRBJ1-2
TGTGCCTGGAGTGGGACAGGGCTCGGCCCAAGTCCTAACTATGGCTACACCTTC
CAWSGTGLGPSPNYGYTF
>-|TRBV28|TRBD1|TRBJ1-5
TGTGCCAGCAGTTTTCTAAAGACCGGGGGTGACAGGGGCAATCAGCCCCAGCATTTT
CASSFLKTGGDRGNQPQHF
>-|TRBV7-9|TRBD1|TRBJ1-4
TGTGCCAGCAGCCGCCATGTTGACAGGGGGGAAAAACTGTTTTTT
CASSRHVDRGEKLFF
>-|TRBV6-4|-|TRBJ1-2
TGTGCCAGCAGTGACGGAGCTGGTGCGTGGGGCTACACCTTC
CASSDGAGAWGYTF
>-|TRBV11-2|-|TRBJ2-5
TGTGCCAGCAACCACCAGGAGACCCAGTACTTC
CASNHQETQYF
>few|TRBV4-1|-|TRBJ1-4
TGCGCCAGCAGGACCCGGGCACTGGGAGGAACTAATGAAAAACTGTTTTTT
CASRTRALGGTNEKLFF
>-|TRBV4-2|-|TRBJ2-3
TGTGCCAGCAGCCAAGGTATTGCGGGGTCTAGCACAGATACGCAGTATTTT
CASSQGIAGSSTDTQYF
>-|TRBV7-8|-|TRBJ2-7
TGTGCCAGCAGCCCGCGGACTGCCAAAGGCTACGAGCAGTACTTC
CASSPRTAKGYEQYF
>-|TRBV5-1|-|TRBJ1-2
TGCGCCAGCAGCGACGGCGGTCGCTATGGCTACACCTTC
CASSDGGRYGYTF
>once|TRBV4-3|-|TRBJ2-1
TGCGCCAGCAGCCAAGTCCAGAGGCTTCACAATGAGCAGTTCTTC
CASSQVQRLHNEQFF
>-|TRBV4-1|-|TRBJ2-1
TGCGCCAGCAGCCAAGAACTGACTTCCTACAATGAGCAGTTCTTC
CASSQELTSYNEQFF
>few|TRBV7-8|TRBD2|TRBJ2-3
TGTGCCAGCAGTTCAGAAAGGGCGGGAGGGGCAGATACGCAGTATTTT
CASSSERAGGADTQYF